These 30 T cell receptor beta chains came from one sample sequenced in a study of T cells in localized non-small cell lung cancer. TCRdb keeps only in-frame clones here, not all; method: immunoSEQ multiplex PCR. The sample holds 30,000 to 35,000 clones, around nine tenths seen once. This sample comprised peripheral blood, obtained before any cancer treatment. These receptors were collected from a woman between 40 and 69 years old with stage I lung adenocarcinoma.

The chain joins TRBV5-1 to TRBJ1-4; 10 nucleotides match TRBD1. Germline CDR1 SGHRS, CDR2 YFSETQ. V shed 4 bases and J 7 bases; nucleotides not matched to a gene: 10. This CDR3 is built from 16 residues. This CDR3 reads CASSRRDRGRSEKLFF. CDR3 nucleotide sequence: TGCGCCAGCAGCCGCCGGGACAGGGGTCGGAGTGAAAAACTGTTTTTT.

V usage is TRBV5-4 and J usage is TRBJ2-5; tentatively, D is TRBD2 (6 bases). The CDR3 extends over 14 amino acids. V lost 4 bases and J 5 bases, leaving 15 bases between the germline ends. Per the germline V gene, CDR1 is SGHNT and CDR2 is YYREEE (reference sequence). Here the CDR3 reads CASSPAGMEETQYF. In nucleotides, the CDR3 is TGTGCCAGCAGCCCGGCGGGGATGGAGGAGACCCAGTACTTC.

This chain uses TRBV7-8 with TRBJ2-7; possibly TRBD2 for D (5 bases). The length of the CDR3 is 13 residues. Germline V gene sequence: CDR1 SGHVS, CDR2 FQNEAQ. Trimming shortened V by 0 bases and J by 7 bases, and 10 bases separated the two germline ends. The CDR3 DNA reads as TGTGCCAGCAGCTTAGCAGCGGATGGAGAGCAGTACTTC. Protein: CASSLAADGEQYF.

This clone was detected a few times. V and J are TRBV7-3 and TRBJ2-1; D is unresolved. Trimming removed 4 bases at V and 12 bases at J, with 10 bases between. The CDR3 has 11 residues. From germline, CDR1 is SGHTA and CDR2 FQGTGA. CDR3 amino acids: CASSSVEGQFF. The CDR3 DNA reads TGTGCCAGCAGCTCCGTGGAAGGGCAGTTCTTC.

CDR3 loop: CASSLAGGLNSPLHF. The CDR3 coding sequence is TGTGCCAGCAGCTTGGCGGGGGGGCTCAATTCACCCCTCCACTTT. This chain joins TRBV13 and TRBJ1-6; weak D call: TRBD1 (6 bases). The CDR3 contains 15 residues. V lost 3 bases and J lost 7, with 13 bases in between. Germline V CDR1 and CDR2: PRHDT, FYEKMQ (reference sequence).

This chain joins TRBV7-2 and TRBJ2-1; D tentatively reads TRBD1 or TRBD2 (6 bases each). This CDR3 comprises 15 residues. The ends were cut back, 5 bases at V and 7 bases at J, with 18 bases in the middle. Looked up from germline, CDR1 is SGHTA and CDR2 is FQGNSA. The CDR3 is CASSPYLGAGNEQFF. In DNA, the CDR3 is TGTGCCAGCAGCCCATATCTGGGGGCGGGAAATGAGCAGTTCTTC.

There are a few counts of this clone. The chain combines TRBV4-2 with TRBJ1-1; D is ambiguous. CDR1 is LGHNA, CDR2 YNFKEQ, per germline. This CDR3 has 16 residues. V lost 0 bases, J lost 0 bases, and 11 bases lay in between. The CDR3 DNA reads TGTGCCAGCAGCCAAGACGTTGAGGTAGTGAACACTGAAGCTTTCTTT. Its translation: CASSQDVEVVNTEAFF.

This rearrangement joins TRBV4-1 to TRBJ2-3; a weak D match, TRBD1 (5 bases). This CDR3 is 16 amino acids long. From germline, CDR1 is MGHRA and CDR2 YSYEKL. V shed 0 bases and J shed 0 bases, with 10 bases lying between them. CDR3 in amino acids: CASSQDRQSSTDTQYF. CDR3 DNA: TGCGCCAGCAGCCAAGACCGACAGTCTAGCACAGATACGCAGTATTTT.

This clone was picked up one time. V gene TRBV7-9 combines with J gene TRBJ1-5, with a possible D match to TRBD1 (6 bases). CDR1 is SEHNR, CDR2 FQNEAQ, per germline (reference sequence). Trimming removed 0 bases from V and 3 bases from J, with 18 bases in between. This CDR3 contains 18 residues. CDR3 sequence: CASSLASQSDSPNQPQHF. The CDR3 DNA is TGTGCCAGCAGCTTAGCTTCCCAGTCGGACAGTCCCAATCAGCCCCAGCATTTT.

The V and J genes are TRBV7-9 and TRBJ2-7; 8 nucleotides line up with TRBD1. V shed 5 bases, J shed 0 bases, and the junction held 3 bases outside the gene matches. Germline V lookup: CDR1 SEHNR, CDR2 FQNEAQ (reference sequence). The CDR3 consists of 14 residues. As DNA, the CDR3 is TGTGCCAGCAGCACTGGACAGGGCTCCTACGAGCAGTACTTC. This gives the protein CASSTGQGSYEQYF.

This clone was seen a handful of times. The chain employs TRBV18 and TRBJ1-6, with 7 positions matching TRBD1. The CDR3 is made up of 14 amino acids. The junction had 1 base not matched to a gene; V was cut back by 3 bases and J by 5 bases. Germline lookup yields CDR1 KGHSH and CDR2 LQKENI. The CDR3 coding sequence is TGTGCCAGCTCACCCGACAGGGATAATTCACCCCTCCACTTT. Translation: CASSPDRDNSPLHF.

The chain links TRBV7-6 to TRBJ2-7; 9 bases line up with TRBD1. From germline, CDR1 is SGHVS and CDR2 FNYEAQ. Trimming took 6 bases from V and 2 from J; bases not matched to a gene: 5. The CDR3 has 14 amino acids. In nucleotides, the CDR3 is TGTGCCAGCAGGCTGGGACAGGGCCCCTACGAGCAGTACTTC. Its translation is CASRLGQGPYEQYF.

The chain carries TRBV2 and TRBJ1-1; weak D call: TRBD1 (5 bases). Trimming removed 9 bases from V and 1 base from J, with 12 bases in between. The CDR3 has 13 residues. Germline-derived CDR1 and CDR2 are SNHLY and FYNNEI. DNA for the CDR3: TGTGCCAGTAAGAGAGGGGAGAACACTGAAGCTTTCTTT. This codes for CASKRGENTEAFF. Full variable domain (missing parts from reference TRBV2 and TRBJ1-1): EPEVTQTPSHQVTQMGQEVILRCVPISNHLYFYWYRQILGQKVEFLVSFYNNEISEKSEIFDDQFSVERPDGSNFTLKIRSTKLEDSAMYFCASKRGENTEAFFGQGTRLTVV.

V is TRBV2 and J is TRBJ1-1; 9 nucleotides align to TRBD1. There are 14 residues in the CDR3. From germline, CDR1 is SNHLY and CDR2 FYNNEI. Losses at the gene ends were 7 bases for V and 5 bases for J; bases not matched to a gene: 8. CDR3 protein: CASNEDRGRTEAFF. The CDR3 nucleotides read TGTGCCAGCAACGAGGACAGGGGACGGACTGAAGCTTTCTTT. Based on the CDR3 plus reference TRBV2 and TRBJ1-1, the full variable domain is EPEVTQTPSHQVTQMGQEVILRCVPISNHLYFYWYRQILGQKVEFLVSFYNNEISEKSEIFDDQFSVERPDGSNFTLKIRSTKLEDSAMYFCASNEDRGRTEAFFGQGTRLTVV.

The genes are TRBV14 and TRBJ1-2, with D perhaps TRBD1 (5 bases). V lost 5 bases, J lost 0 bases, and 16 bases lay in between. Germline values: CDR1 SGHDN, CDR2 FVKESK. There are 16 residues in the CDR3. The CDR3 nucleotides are TGTGCCAGCAGCTACGACCTGAGGGGTGCTAACTATGGCTACACCTTC. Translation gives CASSYDLRGANYGYTF.

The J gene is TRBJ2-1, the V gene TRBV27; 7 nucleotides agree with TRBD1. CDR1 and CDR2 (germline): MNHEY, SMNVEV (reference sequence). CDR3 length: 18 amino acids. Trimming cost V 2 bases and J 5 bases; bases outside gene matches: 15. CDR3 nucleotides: TGTGCCAGCAGTTTAAGGGCAGGGGCAGAGGGGGCCGACAATGAGCAGTTCTTC. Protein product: CASSLRAGAEGADNEQFF.

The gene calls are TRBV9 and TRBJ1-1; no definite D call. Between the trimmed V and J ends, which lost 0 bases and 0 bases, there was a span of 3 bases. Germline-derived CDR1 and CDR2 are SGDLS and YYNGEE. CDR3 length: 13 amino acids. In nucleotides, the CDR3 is TGTGCCAGCAGCGTAGGGATGAACACTGAAGCTTTCTTT. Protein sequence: CASSVGMNTEAFF.

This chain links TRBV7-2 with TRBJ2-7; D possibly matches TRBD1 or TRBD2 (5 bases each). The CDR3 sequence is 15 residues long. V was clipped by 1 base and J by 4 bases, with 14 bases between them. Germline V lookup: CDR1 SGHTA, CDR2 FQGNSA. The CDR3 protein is CASSLGTRGWYEQYF. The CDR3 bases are TGTGCCAGCAGCTTAGGAACGAGGGGATGGTACGAGCAGTACTTC.

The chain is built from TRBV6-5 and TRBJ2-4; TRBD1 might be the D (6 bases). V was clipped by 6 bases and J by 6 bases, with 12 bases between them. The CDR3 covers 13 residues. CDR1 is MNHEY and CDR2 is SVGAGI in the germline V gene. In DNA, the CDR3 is TGTGCCAGCAGGGGCAGGGGAGCAAACATTCAGTACTTC. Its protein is CASRGRGANIQYF.

The CDR3 protein is CASSPQGADGANVLTF. The CDR3 DNA follows: TGTGCCAGCTCACCTCAGGGGGCAGATGGGGCCAACGTCCTGACTTTC. The rearrangement joins TRBV18 to TRBJ2-6; 8 bases are a match to TRBD1. Unmatched junction bases numbered 4, after V lost 3 bases and J lost 3 bases. Germline CDR1 and CDR2: KGHSH and LQKENI. This CDR3 contains 16 residues.

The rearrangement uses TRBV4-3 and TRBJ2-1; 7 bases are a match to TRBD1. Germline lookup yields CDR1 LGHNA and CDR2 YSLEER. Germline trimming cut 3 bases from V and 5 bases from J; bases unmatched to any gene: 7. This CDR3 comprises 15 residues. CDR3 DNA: TGCGCCAGCAGCCAGGGCCGACAGGGAAACAATGAGCAGTTCTTC. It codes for CASSQGRQGNNEQFF.

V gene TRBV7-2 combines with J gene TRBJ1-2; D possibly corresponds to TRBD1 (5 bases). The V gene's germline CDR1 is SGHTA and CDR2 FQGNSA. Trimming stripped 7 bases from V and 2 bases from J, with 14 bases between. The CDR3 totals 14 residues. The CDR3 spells CASNSRGSNYGYTF. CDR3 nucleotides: TGTGCCAGCAACTCAAGGGGATCAAACTATGGCTACACCTTC.

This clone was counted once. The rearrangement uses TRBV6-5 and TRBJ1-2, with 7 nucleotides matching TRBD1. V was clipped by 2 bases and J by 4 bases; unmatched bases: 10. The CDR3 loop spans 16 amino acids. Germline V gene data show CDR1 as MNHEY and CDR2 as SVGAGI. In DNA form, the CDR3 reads TGTGCCAGCAGTTACACGCTCGGACAGGTCCTCTATGGCTACACCTTC. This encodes CASSYTLGQVLYGYTF.

The chain's CDR3 is CASKGWAGNTIYF. The CDR3 region has the DNA TGTGCCAGCAAGGGGTGGGCCGGAAACACCATATATTTT. This chain links TRBV6-5 with TRBJ1-3, with D perhaps matching TRBD1 (5 bases). The germline CDR1 and CDR2 sequences are MNHEY and SVGAGI. Trimming took off 7 bases at V and 4 bases at J, with 11 bases between the two ends. The CDR3 runs 13 residues.

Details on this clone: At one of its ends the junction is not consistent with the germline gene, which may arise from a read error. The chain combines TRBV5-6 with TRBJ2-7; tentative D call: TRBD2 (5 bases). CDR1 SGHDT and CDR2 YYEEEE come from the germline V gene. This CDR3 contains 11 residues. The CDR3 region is CASSSGVEEYF. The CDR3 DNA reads TGTGCCAGCAGCTCCGGGGTCGAGGAGTACTTC.

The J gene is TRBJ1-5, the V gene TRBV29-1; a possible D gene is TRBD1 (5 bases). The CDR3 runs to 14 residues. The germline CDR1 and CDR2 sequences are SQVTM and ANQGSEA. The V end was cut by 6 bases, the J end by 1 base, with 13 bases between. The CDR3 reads CSVAPGGSNQPQHF. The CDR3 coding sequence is TGCAGCGTGGCCCCGGGGGGGAGCAATCAGCCCCAGCATTTT.

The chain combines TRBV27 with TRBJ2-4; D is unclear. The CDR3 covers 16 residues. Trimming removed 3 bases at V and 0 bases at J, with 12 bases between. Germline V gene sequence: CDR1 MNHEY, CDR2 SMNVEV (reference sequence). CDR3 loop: CASSFSPPLAKNIQYF. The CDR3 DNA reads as TGTGCCAGCAGTTTTTCACCCCCTTTAGCCAAAAACATTCAGTACTTC.

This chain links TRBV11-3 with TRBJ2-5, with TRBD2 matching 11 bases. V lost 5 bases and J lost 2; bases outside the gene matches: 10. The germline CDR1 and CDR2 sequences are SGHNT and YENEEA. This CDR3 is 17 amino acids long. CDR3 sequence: CASSLTSGAPGQETQYF. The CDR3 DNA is TGTGCCAGCAGCCTGACTAGCGGGGCCCCCGGACAAGAGACCCAGTACTTC.

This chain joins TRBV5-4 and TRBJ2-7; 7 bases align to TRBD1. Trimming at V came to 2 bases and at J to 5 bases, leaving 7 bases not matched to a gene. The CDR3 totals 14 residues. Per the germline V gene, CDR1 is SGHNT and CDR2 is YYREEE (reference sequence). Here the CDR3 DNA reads TGTGCCAGCAGCTTAGACAGGGTGATCGACGAGCAGTACTTC. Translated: CASSLDRVIDEQYF.

This CDR3 is CASSLQGAQEKLFF. In DNA, the CDR3 is TGCGCCAGCAGCTTACAGGGGGCGCAAGAAAAACTGTTTTTT. The V gene is TRBV5-1, the J gene TRBJ1-4, with 9 bases identical to TRBD1. With V trimmed by 2 bases and J by 8 bases, 4 bases remained unmatched. From germline, CDR1 is SGHRS and CDR2 YFSETQ. CDR3 length equals 14 residues.